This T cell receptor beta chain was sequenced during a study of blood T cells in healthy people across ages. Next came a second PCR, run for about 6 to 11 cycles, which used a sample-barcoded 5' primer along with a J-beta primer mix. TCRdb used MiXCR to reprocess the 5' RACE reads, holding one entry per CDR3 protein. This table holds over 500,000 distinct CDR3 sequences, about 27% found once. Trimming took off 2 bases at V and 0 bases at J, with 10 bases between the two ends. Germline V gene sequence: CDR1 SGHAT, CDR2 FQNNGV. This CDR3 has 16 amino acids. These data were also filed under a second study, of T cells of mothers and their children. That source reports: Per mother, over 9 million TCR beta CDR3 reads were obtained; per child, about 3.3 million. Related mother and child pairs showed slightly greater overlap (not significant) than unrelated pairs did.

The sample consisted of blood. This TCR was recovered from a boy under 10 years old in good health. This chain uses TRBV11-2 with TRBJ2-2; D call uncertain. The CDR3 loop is CASSLTNSPNTGELFF. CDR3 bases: TGTGCCAGCAGCTTAACAAATTCCCCGAACACCGGGGAGCTGTTTTTT.